This TCR beta chain was identified during a study of beta chain features in type 1 diabetes. This clone was detected a few times. Its specificity is not known. TCRB transcripts that were expressed got sequenced, as all of the isolated RNA had been reverse transcribed. The table came from immunoSEQ multiplex PCR; TCRdb's copy has only in-frame clones and leaves some out. The data show under 350,000 clones, 8% seen once. Findings of the study overall: Sampled from patients, naive, central memory and Treg TCRB repertoires appeared more similar than those sampled from healthy donors.

This CDR3 is 15 amino acids long. Germline values: CDR1 SGHRS, CDR2 YFSETQ. V lost 4 bases to trimming and J lost 0 bases, with 13 bases between them. The TCR sequence derives from a young woman in good health. The chain has TRBV5-1 and TRBJ1-2; tentative D call: TRBD1 (5 bases). Specimen: central memory CD4+ T cells from blood. The CDR3 DNA sequence: TGCGCCAGCAGCGTGCTCGGGGGTCCTAACTATGGCTACACCTTC. The encoded protein is CASSVLGGPNYGYTF.